This TCR beta chain appears in the sequencing data of a study of response to subunit inactivated influenza vaccine (dated by TCRdb to the late 2010s). Background for the entire study: Deep quantitative T cell receptor repertoire profiling was used in the study to track responses to a trivalent subunit inactivated influenza vaccine.

This clonotype was counted at least ten times. There is no known antigen for this receptor. No base quality information exists; no much larger clone differs at one position. Libraries came from RT-PCR. Sequencing relied on an Illumina HiSeq 2500. TCRdb trimmed public reads at Q25 via fastp, called clones via MiXCR and kept in-frame beta chains. Entries that share a CDR3 protein sequence are merged under the most common genes and DNA. Counted in this sample were 500,000 to 600,000 distinct CDR3 sequences; approximately 10% of them appeared once. Clones ranked in the top ten supply around 10% of the sample. Results and caveats for the whole study, not just this receptor: According to the authors, only a limited number of new T cells may be recruited by each seasonal influenza vaccination.

The data also belong to a second study, concerning T cells expressing NK-cell markers. The second study also describes: TCR beta cDNA libraries were prepared using 5'RACE template switching, which introduced a universal primer site and unique molecular identifiers. In sorted CD3+CD56+NKG2C+, CD3+CD56+NKG2C- and CD3+CD56-NKG2C+ T-cell subsets from about 8 donors, TCR beta-chain repertoires were profiled. Seven of the eight sequenced donors were HCMV-seropositive and one was HCMV-seronegative. In several experiments an anti-gammadeltaTCR antibody was added to restrict sorting to alphabetaTCR-expressing T cells. For five or six donors, the dominant CD3+CD56+NKG2C+ clonotypes were among the top 10 CD8+ clonotypes and accounted for about 1.0-7.5% of CD8+ T cells. Those dominant clonotypes were again the most abundant among CD3+CD56-NKG2C+ cells in several donors, at about 25-60.1%. It remained unclear whether the expanded NKG2C-expressing T cell clones were specific for HCMV antigens. The eight sequenced donors were randomly selected healthy volunteers, three men and five women. HCMV serostatus was determined by detecting HCMV-specific IgG in serum with a commercial ELISA kit. Peripheral blood mononuclear cells were isolated from blood by Ficoll density gradient centrifugation. For several donors, bulk peripheral blood T-cell repertoires were also sequenced from unsorted PBMC. cDNA synthesis was primed from the TCR beta constant segment and was followed by two successive PCR amplification steps. Libraries were sequenced as 2 x 150 bp reads on Illumina HiSeq 2000/2500, MiSeq or NextSeq. MIGEC handled demultiplexing of the reads and grouping by UMI, while MiTCR was used to assemble and quantify clonotypes. To exclude erroneous sequences, any TCR cDNA sequence not supported by at least two reads was discarded. The tcR package was used for downstream repertoire analysis, and clonotypes were matched between fractions using CDR3 nucleotide sequence together with V segment. Antigen specificity was annotated against VDJdb with VDJmatch, allowing one amino acid substitution in CDR3.

The clonotype originates from a man aged 45-65 years who received an inactivated influenza vaccine. Donor details come from another sample of the same person, matched by shared clones. Sequenced here: PBMCs from blood, sampled on the day of vaccination.

At the DNA level, the sequence is TGTGCCAGCAGCTTAGCAGGGGCCGATGAGCAGTTCTTC. This translates into CASSLAGADEQFF. The chain is encoded by TRBV7-9 joined to TRBJ2-1, and TRBD1 may be the D gene, going by 5 matching bases. Looking up the germline V gene (reference sequence) yields CDR1 SEHNR and CDR2 FQNEAQ. The CDR3 covers 13 residues, taking in both the cysteine and the phenylalanine. Only the CDR3 region is kept as DNA, spanning 39 bases read in frame from base 1. V is pared back by 0 bases and J by 8 bases, with 8 bases lying between the germline termini.